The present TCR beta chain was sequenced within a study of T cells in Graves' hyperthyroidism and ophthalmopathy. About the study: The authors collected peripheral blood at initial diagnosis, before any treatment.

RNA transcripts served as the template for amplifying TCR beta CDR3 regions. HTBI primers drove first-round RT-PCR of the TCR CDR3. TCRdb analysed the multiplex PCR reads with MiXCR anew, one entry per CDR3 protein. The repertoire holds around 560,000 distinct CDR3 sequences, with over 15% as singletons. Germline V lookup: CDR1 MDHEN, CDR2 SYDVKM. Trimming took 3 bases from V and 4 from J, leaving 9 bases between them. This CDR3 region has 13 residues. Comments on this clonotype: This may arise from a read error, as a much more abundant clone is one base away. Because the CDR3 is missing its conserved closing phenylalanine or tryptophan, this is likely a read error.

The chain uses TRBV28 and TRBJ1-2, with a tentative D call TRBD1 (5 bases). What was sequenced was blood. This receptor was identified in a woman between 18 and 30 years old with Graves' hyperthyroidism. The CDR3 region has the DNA TGTGCCAGCAGTTTCGGACATGCCTATGGCTACACCCTC. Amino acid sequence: CASSFGHAYGYTL.